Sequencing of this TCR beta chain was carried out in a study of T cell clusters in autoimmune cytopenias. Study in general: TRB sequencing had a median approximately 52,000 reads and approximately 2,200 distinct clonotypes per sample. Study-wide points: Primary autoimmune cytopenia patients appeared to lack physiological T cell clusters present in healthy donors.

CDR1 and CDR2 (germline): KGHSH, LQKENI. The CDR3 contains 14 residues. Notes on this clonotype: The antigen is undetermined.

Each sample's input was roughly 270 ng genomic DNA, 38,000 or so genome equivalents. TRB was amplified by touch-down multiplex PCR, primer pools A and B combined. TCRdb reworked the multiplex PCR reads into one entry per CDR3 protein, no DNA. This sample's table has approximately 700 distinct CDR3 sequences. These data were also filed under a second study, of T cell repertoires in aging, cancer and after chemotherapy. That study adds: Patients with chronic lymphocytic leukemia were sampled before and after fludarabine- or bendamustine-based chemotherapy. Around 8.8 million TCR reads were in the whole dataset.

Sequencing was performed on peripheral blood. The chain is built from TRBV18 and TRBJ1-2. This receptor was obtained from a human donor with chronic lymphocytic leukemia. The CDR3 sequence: CASSHWEGTDGYTF. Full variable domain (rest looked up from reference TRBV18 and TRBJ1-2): NAGVMQNPRHLVRRRGQEARLRCSPMKGHSHVYWYRQLPEEGLKFMVYLQKENIIDESGMPKERFSAEFPKEGPSILRIQQVVRGDSAAYFCASSHWEGTDGYTFGSGTRLTVV.